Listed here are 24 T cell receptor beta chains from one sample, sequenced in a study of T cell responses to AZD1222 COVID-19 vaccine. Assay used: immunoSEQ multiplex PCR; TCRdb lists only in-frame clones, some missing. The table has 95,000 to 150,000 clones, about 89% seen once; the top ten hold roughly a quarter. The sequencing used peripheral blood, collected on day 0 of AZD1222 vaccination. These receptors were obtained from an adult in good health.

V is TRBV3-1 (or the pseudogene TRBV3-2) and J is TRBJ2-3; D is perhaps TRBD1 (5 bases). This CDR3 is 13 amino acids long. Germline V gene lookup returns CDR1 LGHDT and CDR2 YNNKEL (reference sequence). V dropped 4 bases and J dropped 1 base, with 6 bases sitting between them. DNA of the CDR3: TGTGCCAGCAGCCGGGGCGGCACAGATACGCAGTATTTT. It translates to CASSRGGTDTQYF.

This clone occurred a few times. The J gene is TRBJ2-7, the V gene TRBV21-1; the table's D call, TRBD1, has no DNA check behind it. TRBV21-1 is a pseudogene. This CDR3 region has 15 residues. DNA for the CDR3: TGTGCCAGCAGCTGCAGGGGCTACAGCTCCTACGAGCAGTACTTC. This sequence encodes CASSCRGYSSYEQYF.

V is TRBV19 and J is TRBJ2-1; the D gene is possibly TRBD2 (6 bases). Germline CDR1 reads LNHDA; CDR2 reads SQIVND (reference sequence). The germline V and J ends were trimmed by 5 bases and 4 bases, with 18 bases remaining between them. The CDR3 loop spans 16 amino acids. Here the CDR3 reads CASSPPGSGLYNEQFF. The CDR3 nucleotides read TGTGCCAGTAGTCCGCCGGGCAGCGGGCTGTACAATGAGCAGTTCTTC.

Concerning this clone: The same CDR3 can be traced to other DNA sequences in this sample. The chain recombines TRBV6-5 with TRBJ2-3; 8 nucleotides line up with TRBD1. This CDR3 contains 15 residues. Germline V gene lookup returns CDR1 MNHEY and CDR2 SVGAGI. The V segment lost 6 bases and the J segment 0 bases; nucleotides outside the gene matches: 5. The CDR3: CASSQGALSTDTQYF. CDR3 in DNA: TGTGCCAGCAGCCAGGGGGCCCTGAGCACAGATACGCAGTATTTT.

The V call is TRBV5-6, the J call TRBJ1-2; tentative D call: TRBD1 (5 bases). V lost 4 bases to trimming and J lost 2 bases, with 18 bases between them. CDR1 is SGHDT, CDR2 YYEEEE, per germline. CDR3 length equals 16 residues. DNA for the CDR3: TGTGCCAGCAGCCCACCTCCCCCAGGGCGCAACTATGGCTACACCTTC. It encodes CASSPPPPGRNYGYTF. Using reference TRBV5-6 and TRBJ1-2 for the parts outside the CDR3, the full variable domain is DAGVTQSPTHLIKTRGQQVTLRCSPKSGHDTVSWYQQALGQGPQFIFQYYEEEERQRGNFPDRFSGHQFPNYSSELNVNALLLGDSALYLCASSPPPPGRNYGYTFGSGTRLTVV.

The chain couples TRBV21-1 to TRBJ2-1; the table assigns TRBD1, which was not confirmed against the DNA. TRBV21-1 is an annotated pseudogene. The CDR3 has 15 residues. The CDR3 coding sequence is TGTGCCAGCAGCGCAGACAGGGGGCCCGGGAATGAGCAGTTCTTC. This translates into CASSADRGPGNEQFF.

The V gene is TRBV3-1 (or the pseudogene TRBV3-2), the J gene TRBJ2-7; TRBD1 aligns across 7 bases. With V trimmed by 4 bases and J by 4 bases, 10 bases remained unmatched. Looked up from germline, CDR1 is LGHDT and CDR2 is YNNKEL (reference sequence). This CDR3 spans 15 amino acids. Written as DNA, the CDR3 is TGTGCCAGCAGCCGACAACAGGGGCTACCATACGAGCAGTACTTC. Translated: CASSRQQGLPYEQYF.

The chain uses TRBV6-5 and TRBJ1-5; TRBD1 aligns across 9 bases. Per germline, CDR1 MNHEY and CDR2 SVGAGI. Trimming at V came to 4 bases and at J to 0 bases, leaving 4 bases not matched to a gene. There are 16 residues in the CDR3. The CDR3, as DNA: TGTGCCAGCAGTTTTGTGACAGGGGGTAGCAATCAGCCCCAGCATTTT. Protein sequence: CASSFVTGGSNQPQHF.

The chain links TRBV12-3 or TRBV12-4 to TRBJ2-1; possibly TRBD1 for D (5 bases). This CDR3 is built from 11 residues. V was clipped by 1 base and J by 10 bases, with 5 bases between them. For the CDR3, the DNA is TGTGCCAGCAGTTTAGGGGGCGAGCAGTTCTTC. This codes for CASSLGGEQFF.

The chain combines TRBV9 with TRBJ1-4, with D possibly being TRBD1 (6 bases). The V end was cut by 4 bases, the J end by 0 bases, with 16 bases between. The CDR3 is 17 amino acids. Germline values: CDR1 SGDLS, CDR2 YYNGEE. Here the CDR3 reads CASSTGGGRTTNEKLFF. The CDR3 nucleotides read TGTGCCAGCAGCACCGGCGGGGGGCGAACAACTAATGAAAAACTGTTTTTT.

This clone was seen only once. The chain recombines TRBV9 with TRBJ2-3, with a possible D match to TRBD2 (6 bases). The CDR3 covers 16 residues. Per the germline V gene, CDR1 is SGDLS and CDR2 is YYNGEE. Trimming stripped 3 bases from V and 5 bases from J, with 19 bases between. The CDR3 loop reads CASSAGPGLGGDTQYF. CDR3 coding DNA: TGTGCCAGCAGCGCCGGCCCGGGACTGGGAGGAGATACGCAGTATTTT.

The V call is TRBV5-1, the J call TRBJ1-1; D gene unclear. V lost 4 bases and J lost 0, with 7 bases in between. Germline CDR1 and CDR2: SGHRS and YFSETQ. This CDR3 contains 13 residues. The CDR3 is CASSRSVNTEAFF. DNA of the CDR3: TGCGCCAGCAGCCGTTCGGTGAACACTGAAGCTTTCTTT.

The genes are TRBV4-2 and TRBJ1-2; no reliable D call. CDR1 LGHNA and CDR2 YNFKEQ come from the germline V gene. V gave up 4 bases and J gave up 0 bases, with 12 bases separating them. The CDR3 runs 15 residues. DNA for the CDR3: TGTGCCAGCAGCCGTCTGGAGGAAACTAACTATGGCTACACCTTC. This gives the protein CASSRLEETNYGYTF.

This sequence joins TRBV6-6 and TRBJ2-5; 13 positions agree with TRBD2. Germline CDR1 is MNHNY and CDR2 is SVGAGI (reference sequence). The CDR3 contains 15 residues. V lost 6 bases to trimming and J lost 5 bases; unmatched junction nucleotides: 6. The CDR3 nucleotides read TGTGCCAGCAGCCCTGGACTAGCGGGGGTGGAGACCCAGTACTTC. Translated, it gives CASSPGLAGVETQYF.

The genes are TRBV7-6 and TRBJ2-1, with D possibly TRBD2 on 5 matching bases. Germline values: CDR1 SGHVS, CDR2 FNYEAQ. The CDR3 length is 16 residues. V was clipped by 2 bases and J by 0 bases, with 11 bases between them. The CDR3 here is CASSLTRRFSYNEQFF. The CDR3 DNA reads TGTGCCAGCAGCTTAACTAGGCGCTTCTCCTACAATGAGCAGTTCTTC.

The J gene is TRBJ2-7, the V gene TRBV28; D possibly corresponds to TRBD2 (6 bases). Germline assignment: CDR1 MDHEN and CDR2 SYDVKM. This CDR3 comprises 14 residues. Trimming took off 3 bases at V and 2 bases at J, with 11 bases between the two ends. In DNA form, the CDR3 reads TGTGCCAGCAGTTTGGGGGGTGCCCCCTACGAGCAGTACTTC. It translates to CASSLGGAPYEQYF. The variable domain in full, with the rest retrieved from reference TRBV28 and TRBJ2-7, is DVKVTQSSRYLVKRTGEKVFLECVQDMDHENMFWYRQDPGLGLRLIYFSYDVKMKEKGDIPEGYSVSREKKERFSLILESASTNQTSMYLCASSLGGAPYEQYFGPGTRLTVT.

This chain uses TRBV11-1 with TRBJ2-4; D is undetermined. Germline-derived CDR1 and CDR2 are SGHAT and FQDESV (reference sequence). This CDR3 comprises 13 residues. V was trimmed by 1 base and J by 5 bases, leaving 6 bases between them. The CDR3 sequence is CASSLGLQNIQYF. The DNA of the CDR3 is TGTGCCAGCAGCTTAGGCCTCCAAAACATTCAGTACTTC. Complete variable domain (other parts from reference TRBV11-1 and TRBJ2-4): EAEVAQSPRYKITEKSQAVAFWCDPISGHATLYWYRQILGQGPELLVQFQDESVVDDSQLPKDRFSAERLKGVDSTLKIQPAELGDSAMYLCASSLGLQNIQYFGAGTRLSVL.

CDR3: CASSFLGEDSEQYF. As DNA, the CDR3 is TGCGCCAGCAGCTTCCTGGGGGAGGATAGCGAGCAGTACTTC. V usage is TRBV5-1 and J usage is TRBJ2-7; a possible D gene is TRBD2 (6 bases). CDR1 SGHRS and CDR2 YFSETQ come from the germline V gene. The CDR3 is 14 amino acids. V gave up 2 bases and J gave up 6 bases, with 15 bases separating them. Based on the CDR3 plus reference TRBV5-1 and TRBJ2-7, the full variable domain is KAGVTQTPRYLIKTRGQQVTLSCSPISGHRSVSWYQQTPGQGLQFLFEYFSETQRNKGNFPGRFSGRQFSNSRSEMNVSTLELGDSALYLCASSFLGEDSEQYFGPGTRLTVT.

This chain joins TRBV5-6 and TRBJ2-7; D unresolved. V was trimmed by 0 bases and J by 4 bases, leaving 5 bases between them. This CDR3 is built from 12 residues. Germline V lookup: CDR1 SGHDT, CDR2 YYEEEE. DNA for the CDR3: TGTGCCAGCAGCTTGGCCAGTTACGAGCAGTACTTC. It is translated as CASSLASYEQYF.

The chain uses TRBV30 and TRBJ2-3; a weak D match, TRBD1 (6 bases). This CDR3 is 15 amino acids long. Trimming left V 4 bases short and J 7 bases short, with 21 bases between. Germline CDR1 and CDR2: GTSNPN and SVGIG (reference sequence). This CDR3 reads CAWNREPRVLNTQYF. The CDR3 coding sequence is TGTGCCTGGAACAGGGAACCTAGGGTACTCAATACGCAGTATTTT.

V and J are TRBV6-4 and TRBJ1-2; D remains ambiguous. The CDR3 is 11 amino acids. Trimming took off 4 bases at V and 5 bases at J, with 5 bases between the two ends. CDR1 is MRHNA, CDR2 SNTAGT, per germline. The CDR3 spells CASSGGYGYTF. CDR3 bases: TGTGCCAGCAGTGGAGGATATGGCTACACCTTC.

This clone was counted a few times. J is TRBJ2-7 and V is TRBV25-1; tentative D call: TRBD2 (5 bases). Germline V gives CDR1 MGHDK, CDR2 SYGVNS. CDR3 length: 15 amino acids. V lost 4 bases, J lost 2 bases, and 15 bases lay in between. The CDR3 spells CASSGPMGSTYEQYF. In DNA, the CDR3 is TGTGCCAGCAGTGGCCCCATGGGGAGTACCTACGAGCAGTACTTC.

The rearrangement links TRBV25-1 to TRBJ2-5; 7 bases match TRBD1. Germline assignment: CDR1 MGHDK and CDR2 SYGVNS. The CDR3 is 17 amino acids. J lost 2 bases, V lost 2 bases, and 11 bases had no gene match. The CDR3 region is CASSEPPGQSVQETQYF. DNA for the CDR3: TGTGCCAGCAGTGAACCGCCGGGACAGTCGGTACAAGAGACCCAGTACTTC.

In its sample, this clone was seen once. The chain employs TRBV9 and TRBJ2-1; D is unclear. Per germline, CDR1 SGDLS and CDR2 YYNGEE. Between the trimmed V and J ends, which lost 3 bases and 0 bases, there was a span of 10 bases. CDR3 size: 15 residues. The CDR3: CASSATHSSYNEQFF. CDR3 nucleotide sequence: TGTGCCAGCAGCGCGACACATAGCTCCTACAATGAGCAGTTCTTC.